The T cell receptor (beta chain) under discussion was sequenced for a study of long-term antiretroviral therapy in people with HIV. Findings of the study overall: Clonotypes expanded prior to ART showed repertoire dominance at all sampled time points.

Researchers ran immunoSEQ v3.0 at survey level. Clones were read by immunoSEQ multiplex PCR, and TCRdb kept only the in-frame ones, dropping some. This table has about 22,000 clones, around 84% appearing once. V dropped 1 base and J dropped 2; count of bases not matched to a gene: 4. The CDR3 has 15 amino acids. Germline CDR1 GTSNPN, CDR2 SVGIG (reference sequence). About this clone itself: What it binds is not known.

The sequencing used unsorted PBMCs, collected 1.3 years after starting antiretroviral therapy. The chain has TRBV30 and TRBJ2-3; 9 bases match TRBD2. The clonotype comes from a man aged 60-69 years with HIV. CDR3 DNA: TGTGCCTGGAGTGGGGCTAGCGGGGACACAGATACGCAGTATTTT. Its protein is CAWSGASGDTDTQYF.